The clone carrying this T cell receptor beta chain was observed a few times. Its antigen is unidentified. The data are from a study of identical twins. The study, taken as a whole, reports: Out-of-frame beta sequences exhibited a weaker degree of excess twin sharing.

Germline V gives CDR1 ENHRY, CDR2 SYGVKD. Trimming removed 6 bases from V and 1 base from J, with 6 bases in between. CDR3 length: 13 amino acids. A single record per CDR3 protein comes from TCRdb applying MiXCR to the 5' RACE reads. Of around 240,000 distinct CDR3 sequences in the sample, 8% to 11% were seen once. Healthy Caucasian individuals made up all the donors. The V gene is TRBV10-3, the J gene TRBJ1-4; tentatively, D is TRBD1 (5 bases). This sequence originates from a man aged 50-60 years in good health. The material sequenced was memory T cells sorted from blood. The DNA of the CDR3 is TGTGCCATCAGGGGGGGAACTAATGAAAAACTGTTTTTT. Translated, it gives CAIRGGTNEKLFF.